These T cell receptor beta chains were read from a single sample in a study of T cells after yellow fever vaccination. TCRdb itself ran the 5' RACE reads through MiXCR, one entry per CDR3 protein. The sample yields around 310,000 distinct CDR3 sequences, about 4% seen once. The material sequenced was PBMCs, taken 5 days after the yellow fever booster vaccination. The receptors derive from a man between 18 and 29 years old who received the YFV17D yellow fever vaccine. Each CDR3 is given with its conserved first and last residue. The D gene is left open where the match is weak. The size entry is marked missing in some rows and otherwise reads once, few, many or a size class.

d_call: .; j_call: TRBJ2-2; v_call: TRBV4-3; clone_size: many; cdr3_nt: TGCGCCAGCAGCATCGACAGCAGAAACGGGGAGCTGTTTTTT; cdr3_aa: CASSIDSRNGELFF
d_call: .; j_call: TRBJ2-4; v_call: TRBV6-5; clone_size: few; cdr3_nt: TGTGCCAGCAGCCTTAAGGGGGGGTACATTCAGTACTTC; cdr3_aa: CASSLKGGYIQYF
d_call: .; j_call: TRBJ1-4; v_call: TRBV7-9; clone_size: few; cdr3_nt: TGTGCCAGCAGCTTAGCAGGGGCGGCTAATGAAAAACTGTTTTTT; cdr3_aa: CASSLAGAANEKLFF
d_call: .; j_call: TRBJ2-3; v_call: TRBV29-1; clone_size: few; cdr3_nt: TGCAGCGTTGAAGGGGGGTTTGTAGATACGCAGTATTTT; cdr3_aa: CSVEGGFVDTQYF
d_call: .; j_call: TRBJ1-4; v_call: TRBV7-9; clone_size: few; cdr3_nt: TGTGCCAGCAGCTTAGGAGAGACAGCTGGGGGTCGGGAAAAACTGTTTTTT; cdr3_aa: CASSLGETAGGREKLFF
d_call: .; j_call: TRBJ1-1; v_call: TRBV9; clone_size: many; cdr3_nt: TGTGCCAGCAGCGTAGGGACCGCGTGGTCTGAAGCTTTCTTT; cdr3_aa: CASSVGTAWSEAFF
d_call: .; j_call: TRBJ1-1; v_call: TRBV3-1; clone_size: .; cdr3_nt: TGTGCCAGCAGCCTGACCGGGAGTGAAGCTTTCTTT; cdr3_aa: CASSLTGSEAFF
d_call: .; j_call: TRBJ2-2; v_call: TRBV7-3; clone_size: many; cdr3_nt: TGTGCCAGCAGCTTAAGGGCGACGGGCCTATCTACTTCGAACACCGGGGAGCTGTTTTTT; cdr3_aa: CASSLRATGLSTSNTGELFF
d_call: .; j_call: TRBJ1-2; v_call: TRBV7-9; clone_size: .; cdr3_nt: TGTGCCAGCAGCTTAGCGCAAGTGCCTTGGTATGGCTACACCTTC; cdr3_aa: CASSLAQVPWYGYTF
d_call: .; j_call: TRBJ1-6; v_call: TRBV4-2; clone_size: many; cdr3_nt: TGTGCCAGCAGCCAAGGGAGGGCCCCCCTAGCACCCCTCCACTTT; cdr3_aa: CASSQGRAPLAPLHF
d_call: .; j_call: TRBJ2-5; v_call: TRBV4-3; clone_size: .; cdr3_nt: TGCGCCAGCAGCCAAGGACAGGACCGAGAGACCCAGTACTTC; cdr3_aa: CASSQGQDRETQYF
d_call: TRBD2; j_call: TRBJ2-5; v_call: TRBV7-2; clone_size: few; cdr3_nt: TGTGCCAGCAGCAATCGACTAGCTCCCCGGGAGACCCAGTACTTC; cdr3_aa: CASSNRLAPRETQYF
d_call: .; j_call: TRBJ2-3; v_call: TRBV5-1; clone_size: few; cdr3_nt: TGCGCCAGCAGCCGGGGGACCGACTTTTGGACAGATACGCAGTATTTT; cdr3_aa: CASSRGTDFWTDTQYF
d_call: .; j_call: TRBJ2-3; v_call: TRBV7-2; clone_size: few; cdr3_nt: TGTGCCAGCAGCCCGGAGATCGGGTTCTCTAGCACAGATACGCAGTATTTT; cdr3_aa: CASSPEIGFSSTDTQYF
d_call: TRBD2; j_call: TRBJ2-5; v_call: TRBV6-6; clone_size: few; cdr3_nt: TGTGCCAGCAGTTACGGGGGACTAGCGGGGGTAGAGACCCAGTACTTC; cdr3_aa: CASSYGGLAGVETQYF
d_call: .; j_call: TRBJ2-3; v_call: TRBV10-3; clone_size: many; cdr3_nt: TGTGCCATCAGCGTCAAGGGGGGGGGCCGCACAGATACGCAGTATTTT; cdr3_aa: CAISVKGGGRTDTQYF
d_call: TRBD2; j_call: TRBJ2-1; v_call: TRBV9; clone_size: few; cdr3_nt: TGTGCCAGCAGCGTAGGGGGGGGAAGTACCGAGCAGTTCTTC; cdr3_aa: CASSVGGGSTEQFF
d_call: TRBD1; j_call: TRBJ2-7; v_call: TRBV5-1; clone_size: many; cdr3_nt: TGCGCCAGCAGTCCAGCAGTTGGGACAGGACCCTACGAGCAGTACTTC; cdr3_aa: CASSPAVGTGPYEQYF
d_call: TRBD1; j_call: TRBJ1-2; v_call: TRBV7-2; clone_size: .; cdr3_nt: TGTGCCAGCAGCCCGTATCCGGGACAGGGGCGCGAGGCGGCCGCGGGCTACACCTTC; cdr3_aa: CASSPYPGQGREAAAGYTF
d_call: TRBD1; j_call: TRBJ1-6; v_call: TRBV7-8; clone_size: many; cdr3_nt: TGTGCCAGCAGCTGGACAGGGGTCAATTCACCCCTCCACTTT; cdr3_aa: CASSWTGVNSPLHF
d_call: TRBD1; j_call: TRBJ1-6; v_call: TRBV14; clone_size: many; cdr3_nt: TGTGCCAGCAGCCTCAAATCCGGAGGGGGCTACTATAATTCACCCCTCCACTTT; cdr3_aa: CASSLKSGGGYYNSPLHF
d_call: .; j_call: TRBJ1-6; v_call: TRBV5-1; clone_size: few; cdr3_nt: TGCGCCAGCAGCTTGGGAGACAGGTCACCCCTCCACTTT; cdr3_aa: CASSLGDRSPLHF
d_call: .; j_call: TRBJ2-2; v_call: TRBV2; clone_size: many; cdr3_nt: TGTGCCAGCAGCGGCAGTCAAACCGGGGAGCTGTTTTTT; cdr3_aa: CASSGSQTGELFF
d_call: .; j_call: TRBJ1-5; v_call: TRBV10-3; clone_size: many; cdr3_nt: TGTGCCATCAGTCCAGGGGTTGGGGTAAATCAGCCCCAGCATTTT; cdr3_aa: CAISPGVGVNQPQHF
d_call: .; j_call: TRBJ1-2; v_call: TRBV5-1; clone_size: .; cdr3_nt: TGCGCCAGCAGCTTGGGAAGTCCGGGCCCGAGGGGCTACACCTTC; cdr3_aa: CASSLGSPGPRGYTF
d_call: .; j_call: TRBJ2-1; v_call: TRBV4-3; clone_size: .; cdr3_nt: TGCGCCAGCAGCCAAGATGCGGGTTACAATGAGCAGTTCTTC; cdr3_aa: CASSQDAGYNEQFF
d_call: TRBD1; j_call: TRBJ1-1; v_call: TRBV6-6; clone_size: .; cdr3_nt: TGTGCCAGCAGGAGGGGGCTGGACACTGAAGCTTTCTTT; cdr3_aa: CASRRGLDTEAFF
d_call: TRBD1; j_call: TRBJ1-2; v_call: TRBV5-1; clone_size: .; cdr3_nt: TGCGCCAGCAATACGGGACAGGATTTGAATGGCTACACCTTC; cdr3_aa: CASNTGQDLNGYTF
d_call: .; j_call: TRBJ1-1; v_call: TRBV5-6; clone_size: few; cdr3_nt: TGTGCCAGCAGCTTATTCCGGATAAAGATGAACACTGAAGCTTTCTTT; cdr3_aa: CASSLFRIKMNTEAFF
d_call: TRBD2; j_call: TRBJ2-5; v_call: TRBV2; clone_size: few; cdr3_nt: TGTGCCAGCGCGGGAGAAACTACCGGGACCCAGTACTTC; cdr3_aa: CASAGETTGTQYF
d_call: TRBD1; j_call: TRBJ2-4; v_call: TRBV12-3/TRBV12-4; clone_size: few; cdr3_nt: TGTGCCAGCAGTTTCACAGGGGCCCAAAACATTCAGTACTTC; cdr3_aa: CASSFTGAQNIQYF
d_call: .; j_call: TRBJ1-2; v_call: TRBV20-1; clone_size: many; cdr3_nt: TGCAGTGCACAAAAGGCGGTCGTTAACTATGGCTACACCTTC; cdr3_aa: CSAQKAVVNYGYTF
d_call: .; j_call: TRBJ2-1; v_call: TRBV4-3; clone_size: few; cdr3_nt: TGCGCCAGCAGCAATAGGGTTTCCTACAATGAGCAGTTCTTC; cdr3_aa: CASSNRVSYNEQFF
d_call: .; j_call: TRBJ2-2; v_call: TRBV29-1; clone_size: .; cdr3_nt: TGCAGCGTTAGCGGGTCCTACACCGGGGAGCTGTTTTTT; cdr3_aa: CSVSGSYTGELFF
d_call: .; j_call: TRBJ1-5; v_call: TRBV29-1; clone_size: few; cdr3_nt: TGCAGCGTGGGAGACGGCTACAATCAGCCCCAGCATTTT; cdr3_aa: CSVGDGYNQPQHF
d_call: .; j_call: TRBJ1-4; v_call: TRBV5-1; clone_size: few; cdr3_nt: TGCGCCAGCAGCCAAGGGGCTGGCACGACCTCGGGAAAACTGTTTTTT; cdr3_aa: CASSQGAGTTSGKLFF